Presented here are 17 T cell receptor beta chains from one specimen sequenced in a study of cytomegalovirus exposure and HLA in healthy donors. PCR primers comprised 60 Vbeta and 13 Jbeta primers. Libraries were prepared by immunoSEQ multiplex PCR; TCRdb keeps only in-frame clonotypes and omits some of them. The table lists about 160,000 clones, roughly 88% of them singletons. The sequencing sample was made of PBMCs. The receptors were sampled from a man aged 50-59 years in good health and CMV-seropositive.

This chain links TRBV20-1 with TRBJ1-2, with D tentatively TRBD1 (5 bases). V lost 2 bases and J lost 7, with 8 bases in between. The germline V gene encodes CDR1 DFQATT and CDR2 SNEGSKA (reference sequence). CDR3 length equals 11 residues. The CDR3 here is CSARFDSGYTF. The CDR3 bases are TGCAGTGCTAGATTCGACAGTGGCTACACCTTC.

The chain recombines TRBV30 with TRBJ1-6; TRBD1 aligns across 8 bases. The CDR3 runs 15 residues. CDR1 and CDR2 from the germline V gene are GTSNPN and SVGIG (reference sequence). Trimming cost V 5 bases and J 5 bases; bases outside gene matches: 8. The CDR3 nucleotides read TGTGCCTGGGTAGACAGGGGATACCATAATTCACCCCTCCACTTT. Translated, it gives CAWVDRGYHNSPLHF.

This clone was found once. This rearrangement joins TRBV29-1 to TRBJ2-1; D unclear. From germline, CDR1 is SQVTM and CDR2 ANQGSEA. The CDR3 covers 12 residues. V was clipped by 3 bases and J by 7 bases, with 10 bases between them. Here the CDR3 DNA reads TGCAGCGTTGATCCAGGTGGAAATGAGCAGTTCTTC. Its protein is CSVDPGGNEQFF.

The rearrangement joins TRBV5-1 to TRBJ2-3; the D gene is possibly TRBD1 (6 bases). The CDR3 is made up of 15 amino acids. V lost 1 base and J 1 base, leaving 10 bases between the germline ends. Germline V gene sequence: CDR1 SGHRS, CDR2 YFSETQ. The CDR3 bases are TGCGCCAGCAGCTTGCGGGACACCCGCACAGATACGCAGTATTTT. It encodes CASSLRDTRTDTQYF.

The chain joins TRBV11-3 to TRBJ1-1; 11 bases line up with TRBD1. The CDR3 consists of 17 residues. Unmatched junction bases numbered 8, after V lost 2 bases and J lost 3 bases. The germline V gene encodes CDR1 SGHNT and CDR2 YENEEA. This CDR3 reads CASSLNGQGARDTEAFF. In DNA, the CDR3 is TGTGCCAGCAGCTTAAACGGACAGGGGGCGCGGGACACTGAAGCTTTCTTT. Using reference TRBV11-3 and TRBJ1-1 for the parts outside the CDR3, the full variable domain is EAGVVQSPRYKIIEKKQPVAFWCNPISGHNTLYWYLQNLGQGPELLIRYENEEAVDDSQLPKDRFSAERLKGVDSTLKIQPAELGDSAVYLCASSLNGQGARDTEAFFGQGTRLTVV.

The chain combines TRBV19 with TRBJ1-6; possible D gene TRBD1, 5 bases. This CDR3 has 16 residues. Germline V CDR1 and CDR2: LNHDA, SQIVND (reference sequence). V was cut by 6 bases and J by 4 bases, with 16 bases left in between. Here the CDR3 reads CASSPPGVTYNSPLHF. CDR3 DNA sequence: TGTGCCAGTAGCCCTCCGGGGGTTACTTATAATTCACCCCTCCACTTT. Drawing the rest from reference TRBV19 and TRBJ1-6, the complete variable domain is DGGITQSPKYLFRKEGQNVTLSCEQNLNHDAMYWYRQDPGQGLRLIYYSQIVNDFQKGDIAEGYSVSREKKESFPLTVTSAQKNPTAFYLCASSPPGVTYNSPLHFGNGTRLTVT.

The chain is built from TRBV29-1 and TRBJ2-1; a weak D match, TRBD1 (6 bases). The germline gives CDR1 SQVTM, CDR2 ANQGSEA. V dropped 0 bases and J dropped 11 bases, with 14 bases sitting between them. The CDR3 extends over 13 amino acids. The CDR3 DNA reads as TGCAGCGTTGAAGATCAAGACAGGATCCAGCAGTTCTTC. Its translation is CSVEDQDRIQQFF.

The chain employs TRBV5-1 and TRBJ2-3; 7 nucleotides agree with TRBD2. Germline V lookup: CDR1 SGHRS, CDR2 YFSETQ. CDR3 length: 14 residues. The V gene end was trimmed by 5 bases and the J gene end by 10 bases; junction bases not matched to a gene: 13. CDR3 nucleotide sequence: TGCGCCAGCAGACTAGAAGGGGTACTAGCGCCGCAGTATTTT. It yields the protein CASRLEGVLAPQYF. The complete variable domain, with remaining parts taken from reference TRBV5-1 and TRBJ2-3, reads KAGVTQTPRYLIKTRGQQVTLSCSPISGHRSVSWYQQTPGQGLQFLFEYFSETQRNKGNFPGRFSGRQFSNSRSEMNVSTLELGDSALYLCASRLEGVLAPQYFGPGTRLTVL.

This rearrangement joins TRBV19 to TRBJ1-2; 12 positions agree with TRBD1. From germline, CDR1 is LNHDA and CDR2 SQIVND (reference sequence). CDR3 length: 14 amino acids. With 7 bases clipped from V and 10 bases from J, the junction kept 10 bases outside the gene matches. CDR3 bases: TGTGCCAGTACTCGCACCGGGACAGGGGGCGACTACACCTTC. This gives the protein CASTRTGTGGDYTF.

The count of this clone is one. This rearrangement joins TRBV5-1 to TRBJ2-7; 9 nucleotides align to TRBD1. V trimming: 0 bases; J trimming: 1 base; junction bases outside the gene matches: 2. The CDR3 runs 15 residues. Germline loops: CDR1 SGHRS, CDR2 YFSETQ. The CDR3 here is CASSLGQGVSYEQYF. CDR3 nucleotides: TGCGCCAGCAGCTTGGGACAGGGGGTTTCCTACGAGCAGTACTTC.

This sequence joins TRBV12-2 and TRBJ2-2; the DNA was not compared with TRBD2, the D call given in the table. TRBV12-2 is labeled a pseudogene. There are 18 residues in the CDR3. CDR3 DNA sequence: TGTGCAAGTCGCTTAATGGGCCAGACTAGCGGGAGTCCCGGGGAGCTGTTTTTT. Translation gives CASRLMGQTSGSPGELFF.

This sequence joins TRBV7-9 and TRBJ2-5, with D maybe TRBD1 (5 bases). Germline loops: CDR1 SEHNR, CDR2 FQNEAQ (reference sequence). V lost 1 base and J lost 4, with 7 bases in between. CDR3 size: 13 residues. CDR3 region: CASSLGRGETQYF. For the CDR3, the DNA is TGTGCCAGCAGCTTAGGAAGGGGAGAGACCCAGTACTTC.

The rearrangement links TRBV6-6 to TRBJ1-4; the match to TRBD1 covers 8 bases. Germline V CDR1 and CDR2: MNHNY, SVGAGI (reference sequence). V dropped 5 bases and J dropped 7; count of bases not matched to a gene: 6. The CDR3 runs to 14 residues. The CDR3 DNA is TGTGCCAGCAGTGACACAGGGGGGGGTGAAAAACTGTTTTTT. Amino acid sequence: CASSDTGGGEKLFF.

This clone has just a few counts. The V and J genes are TRBV6-6 and TRBJ2-1; 9 bases map to TRBD1. V lost 6 bases and J lost 8; bases outside the gene matches: 8. The CDR3 runs to 14 residues. Germline CDR1 MNHNY, CDR2 SVGAGI (reference sequence). This chain's CDR3 is CASSRDRVKDEQFF. CDR3 nucleotides: TGTGCCAGCAGCCGGGACAGGGTGAAAGATGAGCAGTTCTTC.

This chain connects TRBV7-9 to TRBJ2-1; D possibly corresponds to TRBD2 (5 bases). Germline CDR1 reads SEHNR; CDR2 reads FQNEAQ (reference sequence). The CDR3 sequence is 15 residues long. V was pared by 3 bases and J by 2 bases, with 11 bases between. CDR3 sequence: CASSLIGGTYNEQFF. For the CDR3, the DNA is TGTGCCAGCAGCTTGATAGGAGGCACCTACAATGAGCAGTTCTTC. Using reference TRBV7-9 and TRBJ2-1 for the parts outside the CDR3, the full variable domain is DTGVSQNPRHKITKRGQNVTFRCDPISEHNRLYWYRQTLGQGPEFLTYFQNEAQLEKSRLLSDRFSAERPKGSFSTLEIQRTEQGDSAMYLCASSLIGGTYNEQFFGPGTRLTVL.

This chain connects TRBV2 to TRBJ1-5; D call uncertain. There are 15 residues in the CDR3. Germline-derived CDR1 and CDR2 are SNHLY and FYNNEI. With 1 base removed from V and 13 bases from J, the gap between germline ends came to 20 bases. For the CDR3, the DNA is TGTGCCAGCAGTGAAGTTGGAGCGAGGCTTTTCCCTCAGCATTTT. Its translation is CASSEVGARLFPQHF.

The CDR3, as DNA: TGTGCCAGCAGTCCCAGGGGGTCTAGCTCCTACAATGAGCAGTTCTTC. Its protein product is CASSPRGSSSYNEQFF. This sequence joins TRBV6-4 and TRBJ2-1, with 7 bases identical to TRBD1. Germline CDR1 MRHNA, CDR2 SNTAGT. With 5 bases clipped from V and 0 bases from J, the junction kept 7 bases outside the gene matches. The CDR3 consists of 16 residues.